This entry describes one T cell receptor beta chain. The antigen is not known. This specimen belongs to a study of cytomegalovirus exposure and HLA in healthy donors. In the PCR, 60 Vbeta and 13 Jbeta primers were used. TCRdb's table, derived via immunoSEQ multiplex PCR, lists solely in-frame clones and lacks some. The table has under 200,000 clones, around 80% seen once. Germline CDR1 SGHVS, CDR2 FNYEAQ. V was clipped by 2 bases and J by 5 bases, with 13 bases between them. This CDR3 has 14 residues. Study observations and caveats: Immune exposure information available was restricted to CMV serostatus. Roughly uniform depth of sequencing across donors was assumed in presence/absence analyses.

The sample consisted of PBMCs. The clonotype was recovered from a human donor in good health. This rearrangement joins TRBV7-6 to TRBJ2-7; possibly TRBD2 for D (5 bases). CDR3 bases: TGTGCCAGCAGCTTAAGTGGCGGGTTGGACGAGCAGTACTTC. Translating it yields CASSLSGGLDEQYF. The full variable domain, its missing parts supplied by reference TRBV7-6 and TRBJ2-7, is GAGVSQSPRYKVTKRGQDVALRCDPISGHVSLYWYRQALGQGPEFLTYFNYEAQQDKSGLPNDRFSAERPEGSISTLTIQRTEQRDSAMYRCASSLSGGLDEQYFGPGTRLTVT.